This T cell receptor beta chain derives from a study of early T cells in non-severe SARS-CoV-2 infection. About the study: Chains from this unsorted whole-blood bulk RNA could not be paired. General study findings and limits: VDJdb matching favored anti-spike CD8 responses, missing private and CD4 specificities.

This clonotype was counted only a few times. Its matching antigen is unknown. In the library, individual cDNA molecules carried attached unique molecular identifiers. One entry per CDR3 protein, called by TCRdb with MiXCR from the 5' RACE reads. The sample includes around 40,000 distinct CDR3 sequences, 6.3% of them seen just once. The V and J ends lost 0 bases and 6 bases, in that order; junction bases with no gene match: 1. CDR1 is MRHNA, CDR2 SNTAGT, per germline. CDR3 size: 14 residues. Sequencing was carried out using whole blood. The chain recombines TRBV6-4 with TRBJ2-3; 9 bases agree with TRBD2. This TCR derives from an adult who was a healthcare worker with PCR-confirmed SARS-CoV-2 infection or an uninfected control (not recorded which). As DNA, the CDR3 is TGTGCCAGCAGTGACTCAGCGGGAGGCGATACGCAGTATTTT. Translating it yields CASSDSAGGDTQYF.